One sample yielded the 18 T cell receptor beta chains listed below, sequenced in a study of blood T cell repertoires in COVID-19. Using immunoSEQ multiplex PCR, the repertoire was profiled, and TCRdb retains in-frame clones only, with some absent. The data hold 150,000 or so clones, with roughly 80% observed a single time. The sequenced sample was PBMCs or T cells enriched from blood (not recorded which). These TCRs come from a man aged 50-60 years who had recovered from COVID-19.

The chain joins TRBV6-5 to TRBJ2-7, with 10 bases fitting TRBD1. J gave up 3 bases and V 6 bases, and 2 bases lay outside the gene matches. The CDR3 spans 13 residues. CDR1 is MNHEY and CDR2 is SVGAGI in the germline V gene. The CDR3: CASSRDRGYEQYF. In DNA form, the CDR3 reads TGTGCCAGCAGCCGGGACAGGGGCTACGAGCAGTACTTC.

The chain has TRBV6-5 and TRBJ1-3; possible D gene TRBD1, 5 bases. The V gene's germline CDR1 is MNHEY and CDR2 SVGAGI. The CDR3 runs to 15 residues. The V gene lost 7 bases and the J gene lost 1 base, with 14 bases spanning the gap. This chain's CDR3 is CASTRGTSSGNTIYF. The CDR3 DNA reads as TGTGCCAGCACCCGGGGGACCTCATCTGGAAACACCATATATTTT.

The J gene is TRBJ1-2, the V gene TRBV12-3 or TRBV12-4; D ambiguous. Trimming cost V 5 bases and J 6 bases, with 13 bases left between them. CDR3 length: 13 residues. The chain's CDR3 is CASSREIGDGYTF. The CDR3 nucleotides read TGTGCCAGCAGTAGAGAAATTGGAGATGGCTACACCTTC.

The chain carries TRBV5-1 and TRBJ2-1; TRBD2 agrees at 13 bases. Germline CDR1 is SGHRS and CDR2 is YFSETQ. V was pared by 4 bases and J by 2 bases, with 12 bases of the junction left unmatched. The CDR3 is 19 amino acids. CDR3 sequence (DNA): TGCGCCAGCAGCGCCCGGGGGACTAGCGGGACGGGGCCCTACAATGAGCAGTTCTTC. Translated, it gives CASSARGTSGTGPYNEQFF. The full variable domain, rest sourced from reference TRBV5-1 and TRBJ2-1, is KAGVTQTPRYLIKTRGQQVTLSCSPISGHRSVSWYQQTPGQGLQFLFEYFSETQRNKGNFPGRFSGRQFSNSRSEMNVSTLELGDSALYLCASSARGTSGTGPYNEQFFGPGTRLTVL.

The CDR3 bases are TGCGCCAGCAGGGCCGGGACTAGCTCGAATGAGCAGTTCTTC. As protein: CASRAGTSSNEQFF. This sequence joins TRBV5-1 and TRBJ2-1; the match to TRBD2 covers 9 bases. This CDR3 comprises 14 residues. CDR1 and CDR2 (germline): SGHRS, YFSETQ. V lost 5 bases and J lost 7; bases outside the gene matches: 7.

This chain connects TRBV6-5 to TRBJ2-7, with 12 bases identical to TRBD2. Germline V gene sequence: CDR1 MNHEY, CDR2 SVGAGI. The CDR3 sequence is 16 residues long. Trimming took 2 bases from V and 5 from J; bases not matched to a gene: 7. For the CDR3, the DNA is TGTGCCAGCAGTTACGGAGGACTAGCGGGATTCGACGAGCAGTACTTC. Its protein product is CASSYGGLAGFDEQYF.

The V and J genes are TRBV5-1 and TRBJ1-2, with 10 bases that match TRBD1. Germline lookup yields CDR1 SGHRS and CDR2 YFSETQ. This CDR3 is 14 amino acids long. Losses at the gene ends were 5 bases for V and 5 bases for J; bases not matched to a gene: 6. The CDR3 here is CASSTGTGVYGYTF. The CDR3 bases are TGCGCCAGCAGTACCGGGACAGGGGTTTATGGCTACACCTTC.

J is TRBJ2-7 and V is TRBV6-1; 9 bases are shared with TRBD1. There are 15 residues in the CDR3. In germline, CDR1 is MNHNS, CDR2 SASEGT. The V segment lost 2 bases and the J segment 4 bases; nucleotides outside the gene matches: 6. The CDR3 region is CASSEPGTGTYEQYF. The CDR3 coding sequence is TGTGCCAGCAGTGAACCCGGGACAGGGACTTACGAGCAGTACTTC.

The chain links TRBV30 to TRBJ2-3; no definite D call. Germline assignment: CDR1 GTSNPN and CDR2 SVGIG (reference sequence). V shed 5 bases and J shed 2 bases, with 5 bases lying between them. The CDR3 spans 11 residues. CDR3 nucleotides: TGTGCCTGGGATAACACAGATACGCAGTATTTT. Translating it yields CAWDNTDTQYF.

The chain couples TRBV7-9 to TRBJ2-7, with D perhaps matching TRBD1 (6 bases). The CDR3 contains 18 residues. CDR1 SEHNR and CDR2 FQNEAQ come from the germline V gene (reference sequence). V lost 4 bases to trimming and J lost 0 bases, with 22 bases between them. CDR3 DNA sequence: TGTGCCAGCAGCTCCCAGGTCACGACAGGTTTAAGCTCCTACGAGCAGTACTTC. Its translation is CASSSQVTTGLSSYEQYF. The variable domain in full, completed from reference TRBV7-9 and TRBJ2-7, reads DTGVSQNPRHKITKRGQNVTFRCDPISEHNRLYWYRQTLGQGPEFLTYFQNEAQLEKSRLLSDRFSAERPKGSFSTLEIQRTEQGDSAMYLCASSSQVTTGLSSYEQYFGPGTRLTVT.

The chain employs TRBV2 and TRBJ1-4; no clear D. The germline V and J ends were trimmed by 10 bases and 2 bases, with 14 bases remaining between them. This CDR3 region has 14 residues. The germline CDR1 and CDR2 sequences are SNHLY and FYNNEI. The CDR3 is CATEMRATNEKLFF. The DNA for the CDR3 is TGTGCCACGGAGATGAGGGCGACTAATGAAAAACTGTTTTTT.

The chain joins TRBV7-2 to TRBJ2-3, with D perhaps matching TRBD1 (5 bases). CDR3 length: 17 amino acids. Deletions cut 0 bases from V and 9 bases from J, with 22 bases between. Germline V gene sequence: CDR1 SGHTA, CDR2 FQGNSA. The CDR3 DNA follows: TGTGCCAGCAGCTTAGCAAAGGGGTTTGGGGTGATGGGGACGCAGTATTTT. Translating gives CASSLAKGFGVMGTQYF. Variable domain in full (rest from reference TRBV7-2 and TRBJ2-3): GAGVSQSPSNKVTEKGKDVELRCDPISGHTALYWYRQSLGQGLEFLIYFQGNSAPDKSGLPSDRFSAERTGGSVSTLTIQRTQQEDSAVYLCASSLAKGFGVMGTQYFGPGTRLTVL.

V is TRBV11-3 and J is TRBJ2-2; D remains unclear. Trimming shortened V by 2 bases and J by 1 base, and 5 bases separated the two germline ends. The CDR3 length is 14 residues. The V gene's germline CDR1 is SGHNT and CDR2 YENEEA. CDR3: CASSLTRNTGELFF. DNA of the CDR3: TGTGCCAGCAGCTTAACCAGGAACACCGGGGAGCTGTTTTTT.

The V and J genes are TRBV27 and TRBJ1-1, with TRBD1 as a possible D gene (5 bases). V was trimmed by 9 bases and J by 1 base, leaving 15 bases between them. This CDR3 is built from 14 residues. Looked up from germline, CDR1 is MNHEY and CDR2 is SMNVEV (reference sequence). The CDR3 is CASRGLGGNTEAFF. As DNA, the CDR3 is TGTGCCAGTCGGGGTCTCGGGGGGAACACTGAAGCTTTCTTT.

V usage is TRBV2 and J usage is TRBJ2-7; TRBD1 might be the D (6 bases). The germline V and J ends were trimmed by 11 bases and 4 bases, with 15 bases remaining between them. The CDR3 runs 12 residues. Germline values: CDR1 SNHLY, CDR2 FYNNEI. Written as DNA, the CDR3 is TGTGCCGGGGGCTTAGGGGCTTACGAGCAGTACTTC. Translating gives CAGGLGAYEQYF.

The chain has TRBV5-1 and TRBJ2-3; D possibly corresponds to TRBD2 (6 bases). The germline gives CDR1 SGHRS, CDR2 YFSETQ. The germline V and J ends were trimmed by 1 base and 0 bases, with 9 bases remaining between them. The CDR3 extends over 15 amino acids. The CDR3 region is CASSLHRGSTDTQYF. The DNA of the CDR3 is TGCGCCAGCAGCTTGCATCGGGGGAGCACAGATACGCAGTATTTT.

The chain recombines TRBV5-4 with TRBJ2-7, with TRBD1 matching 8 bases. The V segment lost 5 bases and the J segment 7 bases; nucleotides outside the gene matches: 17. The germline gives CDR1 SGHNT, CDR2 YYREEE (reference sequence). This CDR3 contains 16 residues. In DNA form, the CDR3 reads TGTGCCAGCAGTGAGAGTCTCGGACAGGGCAAAGGAGAGCAGTACTTC. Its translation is CASSESLGQGKGEQYF.

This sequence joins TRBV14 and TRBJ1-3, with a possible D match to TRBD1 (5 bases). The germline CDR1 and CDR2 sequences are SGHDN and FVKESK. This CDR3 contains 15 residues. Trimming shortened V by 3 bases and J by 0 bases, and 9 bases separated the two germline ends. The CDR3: CASSHDSFSGNTIYF. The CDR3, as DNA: TGTGCCAGCAGCCACGACAGCTTCTCTGGAAACACCATATATTTT.